This entry lists 10 T cell receptor beta chains sequenced from one sample in a study of blood T cells in healthy people across ages. A sample-barcoded 5' primer and a J-beta primer mix were used in a second PCR of roughly 6 to 12 cycles. TCRdb fed the 5' RACE reads into MiXCR, producing one record per CDR3 protein. The top ten hold 13% of the sample, which has about 670,000 distinct CDR3 sequences, around 50% seen once. What was sequenced was blood. Receptors were obtained from a woman aged 80 or older in good health.

This clonotype appeared many times. The chain joins TRBV29-1 to TRBJ2-1; D remains ambiguous. The V gene lost 8 bases and the J gene lost 6 bases, with 20 bases spanning the gap. Germline values: CDR1 SQVTM, CDR2 ANQGSEA. The length of the CDR3 is 14 residues. The CDR3 protein is CSPPHSSFRNEQFF. CDR3 in DNA: TGCAGCCCCCCCCACTCCAGCTTCCGCAATGAGCAGTTCTTC.

This clonotype was counted ten times or more. The V and J genes are TRBV7-9 and TRBJ2-1, with TRBD2 as a possible D gene (6 bases). The CDR3 contains 15 residues. V lost 5 bases to trimming and J lost 6 bases, with 17 bases between them. Germline V gene data show CDR1 as SEHNR and CDR2 as FQNEAQ (reference sequence). The CDR3 sequence is CASSPFRTIINEQFF. CDR3 bases: TGTGCCAGCAGCCCATTTAGGACTATTATCAATGAGCAGTTCTTC.

This clonotype was seen repeatedly, ten times or more. In nucleotides, the CDR3 is TGTGCCAGCAGTCCCCAACAGGGGGGTTACAATGAGCAGTTCTTC. It encodes CASSPQQGGYNEQFF. The V gene is TRBV12-3 or TRBV12-4, the J gene TRBJ2-1; 8 positions match TRBD1. The trim removed 5 bases at V and 4 bases at J, leaving 7 bases unmatched. The CDR3 totals 15 residues.

Comment on this clonotype: Being one base from a much bigger clone, this may be a read error. J is TRBJ2-7 and V is TRBV11-2, with D perhaps TRBD1 (6 bases). Germline values: CDR1 SGHAT, CDR2 FQNNGV. V was pared by 1 base and J by 0 bases, with 10 bases between. The CDR3 contains 15 residues. In nucleotides, the CDR3 is TGTGCCAGCAGCTTAGCCCGGGGACACTCCTACGAGCAGTACTTC. Translation: CASSLARGHSYEQYF.

The gene calls are TRBV5-6 and TRBJ2-7; D is ambiguous. Germline V gene sequence: CDR1 SGHDT, CDR2 YYEEEE. Trimming stripped 3 bases from V and 6 bases from J, with 10 bases between. This CDR3 has 12 residues. In DNA form, the CDR3 reads TGTGCCAGCAGCTGGAGTGGGCGCGAGCAGTACTTC. Amino acids: CASSWSGREQYF.

Comment on this clonotype: A much larger clone differs by one base, so this may be a read error. This chain connects TRBV4-2 to TRBJ2-5, with D perhaps TRBD2 (5 bases). Germline-derived CDR1 and CDR2 are LGHNA and YNFKEQ. V lost 1 base, J lost 11 bases, and 23 bases lay in between. CDR3 length equals 16 residues. In nucleotides, the CDR3 is TGTGCCAGCAGCCAAGGACCGGAGGCACGAAACAATGAGCAGTACTTC. It translates to CASSQGPEARNNEQYF.

The chain couples TRBV15 to TRBJ2-2; TRBD1 is a possible D gene (5 bases). The CDR3 runs to 15 residues. Looked up from germline, CDR1 is LNHNV and CDR2 is YYDKDF (reference sequence). V dropped 5 bases and J dropped 3 bases, with 13 bases sitting between them. The CDR3 region has the DNA TGTGCCACCAGCCCTATTGACAGCTACACCGGGGAGCTGTTTTTT. This codes for CATSPIDSYTGELFF.

This CDR3 reads CSANPWTAEGTEAFF. The DNA of the CDR3 is TGCAGTGCTAACCCCTGGACAGCTGAGGGCACTGAAGCTTTCTTT. The rearrangement links TRBV20-1 to TRBJ1-1; D may be TRBD1 (6 bases). Trimming stripped 4 bases from V and 4 bases from J, with 19 bases between. CDR3 size: 15 residues. The germline CDR1 and CDR2 sequences are DFQATT and SNEGSKA (reference sequence).

This clonotype was detected only a few times. This chain links TRBV5-1 with TRBJ2-2; 8 bases line up with TRBD1. Trimming removed 4 bases from V and 3 bases from J; junction bases left unmatched: 11. This CDR3 spans 17 amino acids. The germline V gene encodes CDR1 SGHRS and CDR2 YFSETQ. CDR3 amino acids: CASSVVPQGVYTGELFF. CDR3 in DNA: TGCGCCAGCAGCGTGGTCCCACAGGGGGTGTACACCGGGGAGCTGTTTTTT.

In its sample, this clonotype was seen a few times. This chain uses TRBV6-1 with TRBJ2-5; 7 positions agree with TRBD1. Losses at the gene ends were 3 bases for V and 8 bases for J; bases not matched to a gene: 9. Germline V lookup: CDR1 MNHNS, CDR2 SASEGT. CDR3 length equals 14 residues. The CDR3: CASSDGTAQGTQYF. The CDR3 coding sequence is TGTGCCAGCAGTGACGGGACAGCGCAAGGAACCCAGTACTTC.